The clone carrying this TCR beta chain was observed once. Its antigen is not known. Primers: 60 Vbeta forward and 13 Jbeta reverse. Generated by immunoSEQ multiplex PCR, the TCRdb table keeps only in-frame clones and is missing some. The sample lists 95,000 to 150,000 clones, about 81% occurring once. The CDR3 has 13 residues. The trim removed 5 bases at V and 4 bases at J, leaving 3 bases unmatched. Germline V gene sequence: CDR1 SGHVS, CDR2 FQNEAQ. The data originate from a study of cytomegalovirus exposure and HLA in healthy donors. Study-level findings and limits: In a later analysis, at a false discovery rate of 0.05, 17,000 or so TCR beta sequences were associated with HLA alleles.

This chain uses TRBV7-8 with TRBJ1-2; 8 bases line up with TRBD1. The sample taken for sequencing was PBMCs. The origin of this receptor is a man aged 40-50 years in good health and CMV-seronegative. CDR3 coding DNA: TGTGCCAGCAGCCGCGACAGGGGCTATGGCTACACCTTC. Encoded protein: CASSRDRGYGYTF.